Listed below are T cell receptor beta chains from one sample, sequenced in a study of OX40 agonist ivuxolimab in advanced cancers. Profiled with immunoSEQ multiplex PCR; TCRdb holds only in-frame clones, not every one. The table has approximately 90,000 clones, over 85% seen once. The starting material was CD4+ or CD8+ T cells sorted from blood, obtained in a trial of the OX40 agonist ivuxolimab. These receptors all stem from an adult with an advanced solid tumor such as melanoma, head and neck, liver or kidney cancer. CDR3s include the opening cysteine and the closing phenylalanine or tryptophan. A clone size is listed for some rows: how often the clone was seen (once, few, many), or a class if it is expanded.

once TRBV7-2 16 CASSLALQGTNEKLFF
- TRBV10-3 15 CAIRPDRGGNQPQHF
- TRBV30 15 CAWSQNGGGGEKLFF
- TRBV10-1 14 CASGAGGRTDTQYF
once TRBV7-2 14 CASSLGRSNQPQHF
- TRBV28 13 CASSLLGWNEQFF
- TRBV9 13 CASSVERWGEAFF
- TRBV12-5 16 CASGLVSRRAPTEAFF
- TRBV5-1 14 CASSLAGQNTEAFF
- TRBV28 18 CASSLTSGLKHSNQPQHF
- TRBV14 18 CASSPPGGRGLFTDTQYF
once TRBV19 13 CATETGDGETQYF
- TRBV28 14 CASSLTGGGNTIYF
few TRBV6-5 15 CASSSRTPSADTQYF
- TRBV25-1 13 CASSVGLDEKLFF
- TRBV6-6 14 CASDRGSIYNEQFF
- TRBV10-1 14 CASSESPTKETQYF
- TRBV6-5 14 CASSYDQTNYGYTF
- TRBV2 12 CASRNSNQPQHF